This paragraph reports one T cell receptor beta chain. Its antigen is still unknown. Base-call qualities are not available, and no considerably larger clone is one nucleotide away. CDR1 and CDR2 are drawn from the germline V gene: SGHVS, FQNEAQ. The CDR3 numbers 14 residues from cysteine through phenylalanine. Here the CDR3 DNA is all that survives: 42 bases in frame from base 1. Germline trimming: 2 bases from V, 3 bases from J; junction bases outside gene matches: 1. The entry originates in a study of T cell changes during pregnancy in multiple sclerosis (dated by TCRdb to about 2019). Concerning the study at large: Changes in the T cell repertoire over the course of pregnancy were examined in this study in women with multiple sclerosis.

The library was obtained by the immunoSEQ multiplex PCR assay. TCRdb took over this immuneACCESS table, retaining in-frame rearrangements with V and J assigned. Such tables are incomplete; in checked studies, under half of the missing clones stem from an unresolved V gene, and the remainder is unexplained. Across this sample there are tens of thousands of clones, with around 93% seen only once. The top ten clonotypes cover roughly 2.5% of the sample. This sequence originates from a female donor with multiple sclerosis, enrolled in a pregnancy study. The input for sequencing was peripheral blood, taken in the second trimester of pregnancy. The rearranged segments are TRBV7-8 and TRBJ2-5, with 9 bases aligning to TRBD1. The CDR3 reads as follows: CASSLWTGEETQYF. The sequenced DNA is TGTGCCAGCAGCTTATGGACAGGGGAAGAGACCCAGTACTTC.